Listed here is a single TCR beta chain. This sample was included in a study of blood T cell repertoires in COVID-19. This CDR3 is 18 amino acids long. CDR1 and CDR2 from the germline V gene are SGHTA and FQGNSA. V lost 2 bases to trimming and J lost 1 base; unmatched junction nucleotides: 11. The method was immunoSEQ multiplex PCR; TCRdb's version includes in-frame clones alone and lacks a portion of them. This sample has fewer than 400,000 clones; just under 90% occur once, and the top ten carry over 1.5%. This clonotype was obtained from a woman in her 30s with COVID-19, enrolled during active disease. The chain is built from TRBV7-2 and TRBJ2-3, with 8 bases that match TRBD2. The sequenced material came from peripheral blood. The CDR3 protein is CASSLFPRGALGTDTQYF. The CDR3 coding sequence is TGTGCCAGCAGCTTATTCCCGCGGGGGGCTCTGGGCACAGATACGCAGTATTTT.